These 20 T cell receptor beta chains were all obtained from the same sample, sequenced in a study of blood T cell repertoires in COVID-19. Sequenced by immunoSEQ multiplex PCR; TCRdb stores in-frame clones only, minus some. The repertoire includes some 78,000 clones, around 86% of them detected once, and 4.5% to 6% sits in the top ten. Sequencing was performed on peripheral blood. All receptors derive from a man aged 50-59 years with active or convalescent COVID-19.

The chain couples TRBV7-2 to TRBJ1-1; 7 bases align to TRBD1. V shed 2 bases and J 3 bases; nucleotides not matched to a gene: 0. The germline V gene has CDR1 SGHTA and CDR2 FQGNSA. The CDR3 spans 13 residues. As DNA, the CDR3 is TGTGCCAGCAGCTTACAGGGGGACACTGAAGCTTTCTTT. This codes for CASSLQGDTEAFF. Using reference TRBV7-2 and TRBJ1-1 for the parts outside the CDR3, the full variable domain is GAGVSQSPSNKVTEKGKDVELRCDPISGHTALYWYRQSLGQGLEFLIYFQGNSAPDKSGLPSDRFSAERTGGSVSTLTIQRTQQEDSAVYLCASSLQGDTEAFFGQGTRLTVV.

This rearrangement joins TRBV12-3 or TRBV12-4 to TRBJ1-5; TRBD1 aligns across 7 bases. Trimming removed 1 base from V and 7 bases from J; junction bases left unmatched: 1. The CDR3 loop spans 13 amino acids. The CDR3 protein is CASSLGGQQPQHF. CDR3 nucleotides: TGTGCCAGCAGTTTAGGGGGACAGCAGCCCCAGCATTTT.

A few counts support this clone. This chain joins TRBV10-1 and TRBJ2-1; 10 positions agree with TRBD1. The germline V gene encodes CDR1 WNHNN and CDR2 SYGVQD (reference sequence). The CDR3 sequence is 16 residues long. The V segment lost 2 bases and the J segment 3 bases; nucleotides outside the gene matches: 4. The CDR3: CASSEVGQGDYNEQFF. CDR3 nucleotides: TGCGCCAGCAGTGAGGTCGGACAGGGGGACTACAATGAGCAGTTCTTC.

The V call is TRBV14, the J call TRBJ1-2, with D maybe TRBD1 (5 bases). Germline V gene data show CDR1 as SGHDN and CDR2 as FVKESK. Trimming left V 3 bases short and J 8 bases short, with 13 bases between. This CDR3 comprises 13 residues. The CDR3 DNA reads as TGTGCCAGCAGCCATTCCAGGGTACGGGGCTACACCTTC. The encoded protein is CASSHSRVRGYTF.

V is TRBV3-1 (or the pseudogene TRBV3-2) and J is TRBJ2-7; perhaps TRBD1 as D (5 bases). V lost 3 bases, J lost 2 bases, and 5 bases lay in between. Germline CDR1 and CDR2: LGHDT and YNNKEL (reference sequence). There are 12 residues in the CDR3. The CDR3 DNA is TGTGCCAGCAGCCAGGGGCCCTACGAGCAGTACTTC. It codes for CASSQGPYEQYF.

The table lists this clone with a few counts. The chain recombines TRBV19 with TRBJ1-2; the D gene is possibly TRBD1 (6 bases). This CDR3 is 15 amino acids long. V was trimmed by 6 bases and J by 0 bases, leaving 14 bases between them. The germline CDR1 and CDR2 sequences are LNHDA and SQIVND (reference sequence). The DNA of the CDR3 is TGTGCCAGTAGGAACCAGGACAGTACTAACTATGGCTACACCTTC. This codes for CASRNQDSTNYGYTF.

The V gene is TRBV24-1, the J gene TRBJ2-5, with 8 bases that match TRBD2. The germline CDR1 and CDR2 sequences are KGHDR and SFDVKD. The CDR3 loop spans 15 amino acids. V was clipped by 3 bases and J by 5 bases; unmatched bases: 7. The CDR3 spells CATSDRGGLGETQYF. The CDR3, as DNA: TGTGCCACCAGTGATCGGGGGGGTCTGGGGGAGACCCAGTACTTC.

Concerning this clone: Other DNA sequences in this specimen translate into the identical CDR3. This chain connects TRBV28 to TRBJ1-4; 8 bases line up with TRBD1. In germline, CDR1 is MDHEN, CDR2 SYDVKM. The CDR3 has 14 residues. The ends lost 6 bases at V and 8 bases at J; junction bases unmatched: 8. The CDR3 loop reads CASRSGTGHEKLFF. The DNA of the CDR3 is TGTGCCAGCAGGTCCGGGACAGGACACGAAAAACTGTTTTTT. The full variable domain, in which reference TRBV28 and TRBJ1-4 provide the parts outside the CDR3, is DVKVTQSSRYLVKRTGEKVFLECVQDMDHENMFWYRQDPGLGLRLIYFSYDVKMKEKGDIPEGYSVSREKKERFSLILESASTNQTSMYLCASRSGTGHEKLFFGSGTQLSVL.

This chain connects TRBV28 to TRBJ1-2; 7 positions agree with TRBD1. Per germline, CDR1 MDHEN and CDR2 SYDVKM. Trimming removed 5 bases from V and 4 bases from J; junction bases left unmatched: 13. There are 16 residues in the CDR3. DNA for the CDR3: TGTGCCAGCAGTCCAAATGGGGGACAGCTCTTCTATGGCTACACCTTC. It encodes CASSPNGGQLFYGYTF.

The V call is TRBV19, the J call TRBJ1-1; D is possibly TRBD1 (5 bases). The ends were cut back, 5 bases at V and 5 bases at J, with 18 bases in the middle. The CDR3 has 15 amino acids. Germline V gene data show CDR1 as LNHDA and CDR2 as SQIVND (reference sequence). The CDR3 coding sequence is TGTGCCAGTAGTCCGACCGTGGGGGAGGGGACTGAAGCTTTCTTT. Its protein is CASSPTVGEGTEAFF. Variable domain in full (rest from reference TRBV19 and TRBJ1-1): DGGITQSPKYLFRKEGQNVTLSCEQNLNHDAMYWYRQDPGQGLRLIYYSQIVNDFQKGDIAEGYSVSREKKESFPLTVTSAQKNPTAFYLCASSPTVGEGTEAFFGQGTRLTVV.

The chain has TRBV18 and TRBJ1-5; D perhaps matches TRBD1 (5 bases). The CDR3 is 14 residues long. Deletions cut 3 bases from V and 2 bases from J, with 8 bases between. The germline V gene has CDR1 KGHSH and CDR2 LQKENI. DNA of the CDR3: TGTGCCAGCTCACCGGGGGGAGGCAATCAGCCCCAGCATTTT. Protein product: CASSPGGGNQPQHF.

The V and J genes are TRBV29-1 and TRBJ2-6, with D perhaps TRBD1 (6 bases). This CDR3 comprises 15 residues. Trimming pared 1 base from V and 0 bases from J, leaving 7 bases between. Germline V gene lookup returns CDR1 SQVTM and CDR2 ANQGSEA. Here the CDR3 reads CSVEGTDSGANVLTF. CDR3 sequence (DNA): TGCAGCGTTGAAGGGACAGACTCTGGGGCCAACGTCCTGACTTTC.

The V gene is TRBV19, the J gene TRBJ1-1; 8 bases fit TRBD1. The CDR3 length is 17 residues. CDR1 is LNHDA, CDR2 SQIVND, per germline (reference sequence). With V trimmed by 6 bases and J by 4 bases, 16 bases remained unmatched. The CDR3 loop is CASSRRGGQGGITEAFF. CDR3 sequence (DNA): TGTGCCAGTAGCCGAAGGGGAGGACAGGGTGGAATCACTGAAGCTTTCTTT.

The J gene is TRBJ2-1, the V gene TRBV27; 10 nucleotides match TRBD2. Trimming cost V 9 bases and J 3 bases; bases outside gene matches: 8. There are 15 residues in the CDR3. Germline-derived CDR1 and CDR2 are MNHEY and SMNVEV (reference sequence). CDR3 amino acids: CASRASGGLYNEQFF. For the CDR3, the DNA is TGTGCCAGTAGAGCTAGCGGGGGCCTCTACAATGAGCAGTTCTTC.

The genes are TRBV6-5 and TRBJ1-1, with a possible D match to TRBD1 (5 bases). Germline CDR1 reads MNHEY; CDR2 reads SVGAGI. The CDR3 consists of 14 residues. V lost 2 bases to trimming and J lost 1 base, with 8 bases between them. The CDR3 here is CASSYGGGNTEAFF. The CDR3, as DNA: TGTGCCAGCAGTTACGGCGGGGGGAACACTGAAGCTTTCTTT.

The chain carries TRBV6-5 and TRBJ2-5, with 12 bases aligning to TRBD1. After removal of 0 bases from V and 9 bases from J, the junction contained 5 bases not matched to a gene. The CDR3 is made up of 15 amino acids. From germline, CDR1 is MNHEY and CDR2 SVGAGI. The CDR3 DNA reads as TGTGCCAGCAGTTACTCGGGACAGGGGGCGTGGGCCCAGTACTTC. It codes for CASSYSGQGAWAQYF.

This chain links TRBV2 with TRBJ1-1, with D maybe TRBD1 (6 bases). CDR1 is SNHLY, CDR2 FYNNEI, per germline. The CDR3 totals 13 residues. V was cut by 7 bases and J by 6 bases, with 15 bases left in between. For the CDR3, the DNA is TGTGCCAGCAAACAGGGTATGATTGCTGAAGCTTTCTTT. Translating it yields CASKQGMIAEAFF. The full variable domain, its missing parts supplied by reference TRBV2 and TRBJ1-1, is EPEVTQTPSHQVTQMGQEVILRCVPISNHLYFYWYRQILGQKVEFLVSFYNNEISEKSEIFDDQFSVERPDGSNFTLKIRSTKLEDSAMYFCASKQGMIAEAFFGQGTRLTVV.

The chain joins TRBV27 to TRBJ1-4, with D possibly TRBD1 on 5 matching bases. The germline gives CDR1 MNHEY, CDR2 SMNVEV (reference sequence). This CDR3 contains 17 residues. V lost 2 bases, J lost 0 bases, and 13 bases lay in between. The CDR3 reads CASSLGGGWATNEKLFF. DNA of the CDR3: TGTGCCAGCAGTTTAGGGGGGGGGTGGGCAACTAATGAAAAACTGTTTTTT.

Regarding this clone: Other DNA variants within this sample encode the same CDR3. The gene calls are TRBV28 and TRBJ2-7; possibly TRBD1 for D (6 bases). CDR1 MDHEN and CDR2 SYDVKM come from the germline V gene. This CDR3 contains 12 residues. V was clipped by 7 bases and J by 6 bases, with 13 bases between them. The CDR3 DNA reads as TGTGCCAGCACCTCAACAGGGAGCGAGCAGTACGTC. It encodes CASTSTGSEQYV.

The chain links TRBV14 to TRBJ1-2; 8 bases are a match to TRBD1. This CDR3 contains 13 residues. The germline gives CDR1 SGHDN, CDR2 FVKESK. The junction had 5 bases not matched to a gene; V was cut back by 1 base and J by 10 bases. The chain's CDR3 is CASSQGTGSDYTF. CDR3 in DNA: TGTGCCAGCAGCCAAGGGACAGGGTCGGACTACACCTTC.